The clone carrying this T cell receptor beta chain showed up just once. Its antigen remains unknown. Different DNA sequences within this sample yield the same CDR3. These data originate in a study of shared clonotypes between healthy human individuals. Points from the study as a whole: A limitation of the genetic and exposure-history diversity represented arose from few donors. Only blood was sampled; tissue repertoires likely differ.

Trimming removed 2 bases at V and 1 base at J, with 5 bases between. Looked up from germline, CDR1 is SGHTA and CDR2 is FQGNSA. This CDR3 is built from 13 residues. How the authors handled the data: Filtering was not the same, since immunoSEQ gave junction-only sequences without quality scores. Sequenced by immunoSEQ multiplex PCR; TCRdb stores in-frame clones only, minus some. V and J calls and clone size are as listed in that table; D and trimming were resolved from the DNA. The sample includes 400,000 to 550,000 clones, 70% to 85% of them seen just once. Healthy adults negative for HIV, lacking recent acute infections or vaccinations, served as donors.

Sequencing was done on a sample of PBMCs. The rearrangement links TRBV7-2 to TRBJ2-5; the D is unclear. The receptor was derived from a woman aged 40 to 55 in good health. Some clones in this sample may be carry-over from other donors' samples. The CDR3 bases are TGTGCCAGCAGCTTACAGGTCCAAGAGACCCAGTACTTC. Amino acids: CASSLQVQETQYF.